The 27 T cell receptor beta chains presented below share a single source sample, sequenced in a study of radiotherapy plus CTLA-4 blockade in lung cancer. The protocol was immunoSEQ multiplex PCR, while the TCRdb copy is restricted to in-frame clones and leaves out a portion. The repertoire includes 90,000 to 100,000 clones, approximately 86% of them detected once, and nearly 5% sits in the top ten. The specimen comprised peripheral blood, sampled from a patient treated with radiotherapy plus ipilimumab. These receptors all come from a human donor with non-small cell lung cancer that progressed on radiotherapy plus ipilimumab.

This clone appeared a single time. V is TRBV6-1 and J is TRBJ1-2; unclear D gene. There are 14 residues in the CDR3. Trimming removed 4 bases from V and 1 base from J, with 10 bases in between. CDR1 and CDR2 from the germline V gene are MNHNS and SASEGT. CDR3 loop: CASSAVGGNYGYTF. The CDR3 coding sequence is TGTGCCAGCAGTGCGGTTGGTGGTAACTATGGCTACACCTTC.

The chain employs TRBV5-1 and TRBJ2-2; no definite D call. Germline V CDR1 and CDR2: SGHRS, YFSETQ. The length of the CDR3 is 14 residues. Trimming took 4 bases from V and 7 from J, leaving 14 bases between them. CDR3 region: CASSPRVKGGELFF. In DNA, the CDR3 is TGCGCCAGCAGCCCCCGAGTCAAGGGCGGGGAGCTGTTTTTT.

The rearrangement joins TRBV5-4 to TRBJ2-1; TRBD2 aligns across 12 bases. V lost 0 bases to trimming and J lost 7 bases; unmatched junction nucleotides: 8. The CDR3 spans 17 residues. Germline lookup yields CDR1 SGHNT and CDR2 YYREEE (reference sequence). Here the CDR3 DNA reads TGTGCCAGCAGCTTGGGACTAGCGGGAGCTCTGGGGAATGAGCAGTTCTTC. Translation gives CASSLGLAGALGNEQFF.

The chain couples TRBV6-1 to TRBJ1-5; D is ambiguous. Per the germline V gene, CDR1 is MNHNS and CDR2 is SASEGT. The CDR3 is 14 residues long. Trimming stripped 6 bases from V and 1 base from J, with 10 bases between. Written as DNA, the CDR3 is TGTGCCAGCAGCTCCGGTGGCAGCAATCAGCCCCAGCATTTT. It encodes CASSSGGSNQPQHF.

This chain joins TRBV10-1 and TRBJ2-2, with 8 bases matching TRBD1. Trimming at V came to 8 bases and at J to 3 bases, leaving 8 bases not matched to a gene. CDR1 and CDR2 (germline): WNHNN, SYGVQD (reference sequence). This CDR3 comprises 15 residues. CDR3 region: CASGLGQGDTGELFF. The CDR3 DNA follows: TGCGCCAGCGGGTTAGGACAGGGAGACACCGGGGAGCTGTTTTTT.

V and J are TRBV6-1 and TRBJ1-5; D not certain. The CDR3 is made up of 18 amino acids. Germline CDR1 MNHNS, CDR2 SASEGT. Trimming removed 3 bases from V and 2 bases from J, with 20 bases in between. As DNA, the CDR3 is TGTGCCAGCAGTGATAAGACAATGGAGGCCTCGCGCAATCAGCCCCAGCATTTT. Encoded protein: CASSDKTMEASRNQPQHF.

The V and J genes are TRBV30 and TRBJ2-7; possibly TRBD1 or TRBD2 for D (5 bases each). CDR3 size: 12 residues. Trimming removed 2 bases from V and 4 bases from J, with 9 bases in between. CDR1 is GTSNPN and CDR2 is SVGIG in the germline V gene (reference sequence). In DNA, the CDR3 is TGTGCCTGGAGTCCGAGGGGATACGAGCAGTACTTC. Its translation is CAWSPRGYEQYF.

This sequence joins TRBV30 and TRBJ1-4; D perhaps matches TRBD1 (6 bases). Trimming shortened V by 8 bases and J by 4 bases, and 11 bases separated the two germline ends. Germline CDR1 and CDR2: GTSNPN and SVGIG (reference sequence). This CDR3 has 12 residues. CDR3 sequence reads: CAGTRVNEKLFF. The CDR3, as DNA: TGTGCCGGGACAAGAGTTAATGAAAAACTGTTTTTT.

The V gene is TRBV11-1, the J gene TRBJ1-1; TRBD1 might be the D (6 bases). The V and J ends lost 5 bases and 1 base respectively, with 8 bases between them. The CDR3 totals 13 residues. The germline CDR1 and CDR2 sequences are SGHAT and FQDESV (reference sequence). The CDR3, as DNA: TGTGCCAGCAGCCGGACAGAGAACACTGAAGCTTTCTTT. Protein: CASSRTENTEAFF. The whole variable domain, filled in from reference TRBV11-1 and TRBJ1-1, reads EAEVAQSPRYKITEKSQAVAFWCDPISGHATLYWYRQILGQGPELLVQFQDESVVDDSQLPKDRFSAERLKGVDSTLKIQPAELGDSAMYLCASSRTENTEAFFGQGTRLTVV.

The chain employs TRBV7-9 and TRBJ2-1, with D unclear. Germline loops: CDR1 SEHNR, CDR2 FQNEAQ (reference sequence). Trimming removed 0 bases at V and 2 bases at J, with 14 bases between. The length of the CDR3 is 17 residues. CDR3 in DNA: TGTGCCAGCAGCTTAGCGTCGGGCGGTCATGCCTACAATGAGCAGTTCTTC. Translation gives CASSLASGGHAYNEQFF.

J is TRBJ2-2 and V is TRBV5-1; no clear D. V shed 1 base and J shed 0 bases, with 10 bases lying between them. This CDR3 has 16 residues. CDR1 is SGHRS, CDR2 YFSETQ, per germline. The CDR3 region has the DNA TGCGCCAGCAGCTTGTTGGACCCAGCGAACACCGGGGAGCTGTTTTTT. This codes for CASSLLDPANTGELFF.

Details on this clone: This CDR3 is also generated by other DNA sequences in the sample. The CDR3, as DNA: TGTGCCAGCTCACCAGAGGATACGCAGTATTTT. It codes for CASSPEDTQYF. The rearrangement links TRBV18 to TRBJ2-3; no definite D call. Trimming shortened V by 2 bases and J by 6 bases, and 3 bases separated the two germline ends. Per germline, CDR1 KGHSH and CDR2 LQKENI. The CDR3 is 11 amino acids.

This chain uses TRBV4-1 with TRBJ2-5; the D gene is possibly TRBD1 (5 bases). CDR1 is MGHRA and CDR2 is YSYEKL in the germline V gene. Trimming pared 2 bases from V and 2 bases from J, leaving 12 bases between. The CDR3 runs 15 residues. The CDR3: CASSQNPSGQETQYF. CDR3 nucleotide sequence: TGCGCCAGCAGCCAAAATCCTTCAGGGCAAGAGACCCAGTACTTC.

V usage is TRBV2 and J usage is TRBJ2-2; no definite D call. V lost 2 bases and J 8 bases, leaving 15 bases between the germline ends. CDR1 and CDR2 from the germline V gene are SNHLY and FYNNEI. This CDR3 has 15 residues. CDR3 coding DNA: TGTGCCAGCAGTGAAATATGGGCCTCCTCAGGGGAGCTGTTTTTT. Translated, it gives CASSEIWASSGELFF.

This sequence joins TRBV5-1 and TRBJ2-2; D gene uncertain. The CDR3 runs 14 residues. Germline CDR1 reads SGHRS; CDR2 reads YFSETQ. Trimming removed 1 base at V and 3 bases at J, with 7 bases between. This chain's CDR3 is CASSLMRYTGELFF. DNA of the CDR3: TGCGCCAGCAGCTTGATGCGCTACACCGGGGAGCTGTTTTTT.

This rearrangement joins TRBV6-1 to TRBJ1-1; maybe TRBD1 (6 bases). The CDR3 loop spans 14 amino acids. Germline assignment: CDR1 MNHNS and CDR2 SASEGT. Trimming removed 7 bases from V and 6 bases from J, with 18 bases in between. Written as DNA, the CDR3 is TGTGCCAGCACTAAAAGTAGGGGGGCGGCTGAAGCTTTCTTT. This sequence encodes CASTKSRGAAEAFF.

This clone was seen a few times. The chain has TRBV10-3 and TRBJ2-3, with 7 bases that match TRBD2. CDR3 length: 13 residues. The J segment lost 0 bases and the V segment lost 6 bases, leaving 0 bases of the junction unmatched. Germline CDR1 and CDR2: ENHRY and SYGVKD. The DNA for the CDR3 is TGTGCCATCAGCGGGAGGAGCACAGATACGCAGTATTTT. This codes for CAISGRSTDTQYF.

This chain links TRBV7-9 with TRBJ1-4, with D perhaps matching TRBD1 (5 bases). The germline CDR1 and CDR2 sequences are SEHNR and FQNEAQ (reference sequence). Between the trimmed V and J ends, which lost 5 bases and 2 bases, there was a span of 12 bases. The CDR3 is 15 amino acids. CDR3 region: CASSRRAGTNEKLFF. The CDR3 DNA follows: TGTGCCAGCAGCCGCAGGGCCGGGACTAATGAAAAACTGTTTTTT.

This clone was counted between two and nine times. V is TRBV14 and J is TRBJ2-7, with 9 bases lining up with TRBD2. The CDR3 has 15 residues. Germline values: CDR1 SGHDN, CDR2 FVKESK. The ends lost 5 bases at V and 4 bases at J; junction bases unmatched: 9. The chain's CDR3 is CASSIGVAGVYEQYF. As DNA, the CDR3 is TGTGCCAGCAGCATCGGGGTAGCGGGAGTGTACGAGCAGTACTTC.

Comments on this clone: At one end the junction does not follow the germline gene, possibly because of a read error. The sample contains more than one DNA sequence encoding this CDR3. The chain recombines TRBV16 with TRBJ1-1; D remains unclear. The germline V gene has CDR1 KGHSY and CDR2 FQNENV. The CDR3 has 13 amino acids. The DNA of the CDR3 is TGCGCCAGCAGCTTGTTAGCGAACACTGAAGCTTTCTTT. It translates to CASSLLANTEAFF.

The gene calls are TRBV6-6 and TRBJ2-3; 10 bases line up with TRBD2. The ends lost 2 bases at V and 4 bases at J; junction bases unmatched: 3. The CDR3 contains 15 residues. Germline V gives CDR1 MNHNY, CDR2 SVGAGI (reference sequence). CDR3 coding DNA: TGTGCCAGCAGTTACGGTAGCGGGAGGCCAGATACGCAGTATTTT. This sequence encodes CASSYGSGRPDTQYF.

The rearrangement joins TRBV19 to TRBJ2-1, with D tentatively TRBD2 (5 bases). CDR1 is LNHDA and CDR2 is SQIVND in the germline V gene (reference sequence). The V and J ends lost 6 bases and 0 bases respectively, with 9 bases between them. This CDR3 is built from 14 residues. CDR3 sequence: CASSLGSSYNEQFF. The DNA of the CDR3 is TGTGCCAGTAGCCTTGGGAGCTCCTACAATGAGCAGTTCTTC.

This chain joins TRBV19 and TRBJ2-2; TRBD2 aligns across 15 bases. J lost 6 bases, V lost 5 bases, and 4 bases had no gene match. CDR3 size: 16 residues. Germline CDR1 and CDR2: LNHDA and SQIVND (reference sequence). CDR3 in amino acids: CASSPWTSGRAGELFF. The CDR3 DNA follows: TGTGCCAGTAGTCCATGGACTAGCGGGAGGGCCGGGGAGCTGTTTTTT.

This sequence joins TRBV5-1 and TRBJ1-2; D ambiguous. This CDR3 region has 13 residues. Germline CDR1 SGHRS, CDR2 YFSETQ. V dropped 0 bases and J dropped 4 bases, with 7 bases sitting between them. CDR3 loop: CASSLEARYGYTF. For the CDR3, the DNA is TGCGCCAGCAGCTTGGAAGCGCGCTATGGCTACACCTTC.

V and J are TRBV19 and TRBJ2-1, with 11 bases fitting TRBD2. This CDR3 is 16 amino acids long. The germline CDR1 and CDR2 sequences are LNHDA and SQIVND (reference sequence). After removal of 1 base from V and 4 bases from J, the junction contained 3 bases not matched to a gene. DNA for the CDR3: TGTGCCAGTAGTATAGTAGGGACTAGCGGATACAATGAGCAGTTCTTC. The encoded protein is CASSIVGTSGYNEQFF.

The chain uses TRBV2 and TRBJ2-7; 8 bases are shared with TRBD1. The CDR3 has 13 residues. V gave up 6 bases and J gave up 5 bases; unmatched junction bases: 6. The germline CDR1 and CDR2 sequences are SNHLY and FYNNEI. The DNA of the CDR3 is TGTGCCAGCAGAGCTCCGGGACAGGACGAGCAGTACTTC. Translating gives CASRAPGQDEQYF.

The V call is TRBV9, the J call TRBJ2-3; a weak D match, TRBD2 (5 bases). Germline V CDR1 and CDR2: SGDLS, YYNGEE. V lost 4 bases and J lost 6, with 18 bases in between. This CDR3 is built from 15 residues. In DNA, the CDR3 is TGTGCCAGCAGCCCTCGCTTGGACCGAGGGGATACGCAGTATTTT. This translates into CASSPRLDRGDTQYF.